The rows below give T cell receptor beta chains drawn from one sample of a study of regulatory T cells in long-lasting Graves disease. TCRdb reprocessed the multiplex PCR reads via MiXCR and lists one record per CDR3 protein. The table records roughly 220,000 distinct CDR3 sequences, around 18% of them present only once. Material: peripheral blood mononuclear cells (PBMCs), obtained at new diagnosis, from a patient treated with antithyroid drugs. All receptors derive from a female donor with Graves disease. Both conserved end residues are part of each CDR3. D genes are given only for firm matches. Rows give clone size only sometimes, using once, few, many, or a class for an expanded clone.

v_gene: TRBV5-1
j_gene: TRBJ2-4
abundance: many
d_gene: .
CDR3aa: CASSLASINIQYF
CDR3nt: TGCGCCAGCAGCTTGGCTAGCATTAACATTCAGTACTTC

v_gene: TRBV9
j_gene: TRBJ2-6
abundance: .
d_gene: .
CDR3aa: CASSEPSGANVLTF
CDR3nt: TGTGCCAGCAGCGAACCGTCGGGGGCCAACGTCCTGACTTTC

v_gene: TRBV19
j_gene: TRBJ2-3
abundance: many
d_gene: .
CDR3aa: CASRPQGTDTQYF
CDR3nt: TGTGCCAGTAGACCGCAGGGGACAGATACGCAGTATTTT

v_gene: TRBV2
j_gene: TRBJ2-1
abundance: many
d_gene: .
CDR3aa: CASSEDRAGDNEQFF
CDR3nt: TGTGCCAGCAGTGAAGACAGGGCAGGTGACAATGAGCAGTTCTTC

v_gene: TRBV4-1
j_gene: TRBJ1-1
abundance: .
d_gene: .
CDR3aa: CASSQWAGGVTEAFF
CDR3nt: TGCGCCAGCAGCCAATGGGCTGGGGGGGTTACTGAAGCTTTCTTT

v_gene: TRBV27
j_gene: TRBJ2-3
abundance: many
d_gene: TRBD2
CDR3aa: CASSWLAGGTDTQYF
CDR3nt: TGTGCCAGCAGTTGGCTAGCGGGAGGCACAGATACGCAGTATTTT

v_gene: TRBV11-2
j_gene: TRBJ2-7
abundance: many
d_gene: .
CDR3aa: CASSEGRTLSYEQYF
CDR3nt: TGTGCCAGCAGCGAAGGCAGGACTCTATCCTACGAGCAGTACTTC

v_gene: TRBV6-1
j_gene: TRBJ2-1
abundance: .
d_gene: .
CDR3aa: CATVGTDRHSYNEQFF
CDR3nt: TGTGCCACCGTAGGGACCGACCGACACTCCTACAATGAGCAGTTCTTC

v_gene: TRBV30
j_gene: TRBJ2-3
abundance: .
d_gene: TRBD2
CDR3aa: CAWSVTRTSGSRDTQYF
CDR3nt: TGTGCCTGGAGTGTTACCAGGACTAGCGGGAGCAGGGATACGCAGTATTTT

v_gene: TRBV7-9
j_gene: TRBJ2-7
abundance: many
d_gene: .
CDR3aa: CASTTVGPGQLGEQYF
CDR3nt: TGTGCCAGCACCACAGTGGGGCCAGGGCAATTAGGCGAGCAGTACTTC

v_gene: TRBV6-1
j_gene: TRBJ2-3
abundance: few
d_gene: .
CDR3aa: CASSGLQGSSTDTQYF
CDR3nt: TGTGCCAGCAGTGGATTACAGGGATCTAGCACAGATACGCAGTATTTT

v_gene: TRBV6-5
j_gene: TRBJ1-1
abundance: many
d_gene: TRBD1
CDR3aa: CASSSQGAGNTEAFF
CDR3nt: TGTGCCAGCAGTTCCCAGGGGGCAGGGAACACTGAAGCTTTCTTT

v_gene: TRBV6-1
j_gene: TRBJ2-2
abundance: many
d_gene: TRBD1
CDR3aa: CASSPGQGANGELFF
CDR3nt: TGTGCCAGCAGTCCGGGACAGGGGGCGAACGGGGAGCTGTTTTTT

v_gene: TRBV15
j_gene: TRBJ2-2
abundance: many
d_gene: TRBD2
CDR3aa: CATSRGGTGELFF
CDR3nt: TGTGCCACCAGCAGGGGAGGGACCGGGGAGCTGTTTTTT

v_gene: TRBV18
j_gene: TRBJ1-5
abundance: many
d_gene: .
CDR3aa: CASSPGTRNQPQHF
CDR3nt: TGTGCCAGCTCACCAGGGACGCGCAATCAGCCCCAGCATTTT

v_gene: TRBV29-1
j_gene: TRBJ2-7
abundance: many
d_gene: .
CDR3aa: CSVEVGDTYEQYF
CDR3nt: TGCAGCGTTGAAGTTGGTGACACCTACGAGCAGTACTTC

v_gene: TRBV4-3
j_gene: TRBJ2-7
abundance: few
d_gene: .
CDR3aa: CASSQDLQVKGTYEQYF
CDR3nt: TGCGCCAGCAGCCAAGATCTACAAGTAAAAGGTACCTACGAGCAGTACTTC

v_gene: TRBV20-1
j_gene: TRBJ2-1
abundance: many
d_gene: .
CDR3aa: CSANPRGGLNEQFF
CDR3nt: TGCAGTGCTAATCCGCGGGGAGGACTAAATGAGCAGTTCTTC

v_gene: TRBV9
j_gene: TRBJ2-1
abundance: many
d_gene: .
CDR3aa: CASSPSLGNEQFF
CDR3nt: TGTGCCAGCAGCCCCTCATTAGGGAATGAGCAGTTCTTC

v_gene: TRBV28
j_gene: TRBJ2-2
abundance: many
d_gene: TRBD2
CDR3aa: CASSPWGGRTNTGELFF
CDR3nt: TGTGCCAGCAGTCCCTGGGGCGGGAGGACCAACACCGGGGAGCTGTTTTTT

v_gene: TRBV2
j_gene: TRBJ1-2
abundance: many
d_gene: .
CDR3aa: CASSAGPNYGYTF
CDR3nt: TGTGCCAGCAGTGCGGGACCCAACTATGGCTACACCTTC

v_gene: TRBV11-3
j_gene: TRBJ2-7
abundance: many
d_gene: .
CDR3aa: CASSPVGDEQYF
CDR3nt: TGTGCCAGCAGCCCTGTGGGCGACGAGCAGTACTTC

v_gene: TRBV5-6
j_gene: TRBJ2-4
abundance: few
d_gene: TRBD1
CDR3aa: CASSSTGVTKNIQYF
CDR3nt: TGTGCCAGCAGCTCGACAGGGGTTACCAAAAACATTCAGTACTTC

v_gene: TRBV10-2
j_gene: TRBJ1-5
abundance: many
d_gene: .
CDR3aa: CASSEQGRNQPQHF
CDR3nt: TGCGCCAGCAGTGAGCAAGGACGGAATCAGCCCCAGCATTTT

v_gene: TRBV7-9
j_gene: TRBJ1-3
abundance: many
d_gene: TRBD1
CDR3aa: CANGGDSHSHTIYF
CDR3nt: TGTGCCAACGGAGGGGACAGCCATTCCCACACCATATATTTT

v_gene: TRBV14
j_gene: TRBJ1-1
abundance: many
d_gene: .
CDR3aa: CASSQVGHPGTEAFF
CDR3nt: TGTGCCAGCAGCCAAGTTGGTCACCCGGGGACTGAAGCTTTCTTT

v_gene: TRBV20-1
j_gene: TRBJ2-1
abundance: many
d_gene: TRBD2
CDR3aa: CSARDTSGSLAYNEQFF
CDR3nt: TGCAGTGCTAGAGATACTAGCGGGAGTTTGGCCTACAATGAGCAGTTCTTC

v_gene: TRBV24-1
j_gene: TRBJ2-7
abundance: .
d_gene: TRBD2
CDR3aa: CATSDASGRAGYEQYF
CDR3nt: TGTGCCACCAGTGATGCTAGCGGGAGGGCCGGGTACGAGCAGTACTTC

v_gene: TRBV24-1
j_gene: TRBJ1-1
abundance: many
d_gene: TRBD1
CDR3aa: CATSEQPGQLNTEAFF
CDR3nt: TGTGCCACCAGTGAACAACCGGGACAGCTGAACACTGAAGCTTTCTTT

v_gene: TRBV11-3
j_gene: TRBJ2-3
abundance: .
d_gene: TRBD2
CDR3aa: CASSPQSSGTDTQYF
CDR3nt: TGCGCCAGCAGCCCCCAATCTAGCGGTACAGATACGCAGTATTTT

v_gene: TRBV3-1
j_gene: TRBJ1-3
abundance: many
d_gene: .
CDR3aa: CASSQDLGNTIYF
CDR3nt: TGTGCCAGCAGCCAAGATTTGGGGAACACCATATATTTT

v_gene: TRBV18
j_gene: TRBJ1-3
abundance: .
d_gene: .
CDR3aa: CASSPSGQLSGNTIYF
CDR3nt: TGTGCCAGCTCACCTTCAGGACAGCTCTCTGGAAACACCATATATTTT

v_gene: TRBV6-1
j_gene: TRBJ1-5
abundance: few
d_gene: .
CDR3aa: CASSPYQSNQPQHF
CDR3nt: TGTGCCAGCAGTCCATATCAGAGCAATCAGCCCCAGCATTTT

v_gene: TRBV18
j_gene: TRBJ2-7
abundance: few
d_gene: TRBD1
CDR3aa: CASSPFQDRTYEQYF
CDR3nt: TGTGCCAGCTCACCCTTCCAGGACAGGACCTACGAGCAGTACTTC

v_gene: TRBV12-3/TRBV12-4
j_gene: TRBJ2-5
abundance: many
d_gene: TRBD2
CDR3aa: CASSSPGLVWGETQYF
CDR3nt: TGTGCCAGCAGTTCGCCCGGACTAGTTTGGGGGGAGACCCAGTACTTC

v_gene: TRBV18
j_gene: TRBJ1-2
abundance: many
d_gene: .
CDR3aa: CASSPGADPNYGYTF
CDR3nt: TGTGCCAGCTCACCCGGGGCAGACCCTAACTATGGCTACACCTTC

v_gene: TRBV28
j_gene: TRBJ2-7
abundance: many
d_gene: TRBD2
CDR3aa: CASSPTSGRAYEQYF
CDR3nt: TGTGCCAGCAGTCCGACTAGCGGGAGGGCTTACGAGCAGTACTTC

v_gene: TRBV25-1
j_gene: TRBJ2-3
abundance: many
d_gene: .
CDR3aa: CASSDLTELTDTQYF
CDR3nt: TGTGCCAGCAGTGATTTGACGGAGCTCACAGATACGCAGTATTTT

v_gene: TRBV5-6
j_gene: TRBJ1-1
abundance: many
d_gene: TRBD1
CDR3aa: CASSLRTGSVTEAFF
CDR3nt: TGTGCCAGCAGCTTACGGACAGGGTCGGTGACTGAAGCTTTCTTT

v_gene: TRBV4-3
j_gene: TRBJ2-7
abundance: many
d_gene: TRBD2
CDR3aa: CASSPGLYSGEQYF
CDR3nt: TGCGCCAGCAGTCCGGGACTATACTCGGGAGAGCAGTACTTC

v_gene: TRBV19
j_gene: TRBJ1-4
abundance: many
d_gene: .
CDR3aa: CASSGNRDEKLFF
CDR3nt: TGTGCCAGTAGTGGAAACAGGGACGAAAAACTGTTTTTT

v_gene: TRBV28
j_gene: TRBJ1-2
abundance: many
d_gene: TRBD1
CDR3aa: CASSMVGGQGSGYTF
CDR3nt: TGTGCCAGCAGTATGGTGGGGGGACAGGGAAGTGGCTACACCTTC

v_gene: TRBV6-1
j_gene: TRBJ2-7
abundance: .
d_gene: .
CDR3aa: CASNEGARLGEQCF
CDR3nt: TGTGCCAGCAACGAGGGTGCCCGATTGGGCGAGCAGTGCTTC

v_gene: TRBV10-3
j_gene: TRBJ2-7
abundance: many
d_gene: TRBD1
CDR3aa: CAISERGGPYEQYF
CDR3nt: TGTGCCATCAGTGAAAGAGGGGGCCCCTACGAGCAGTACTTC

v_gene: TRBV30
j_gene: TRBJ2-6
abundance: few
d_gene: TRBD2
CDR3aa: CAWSIAGVDGANVLTF
CDR3nt: TGTGCCTGGAGTATAGCGGGAGTGGATGGGGCCAACGTCCTGACTTTC

v_gene: TRBV9
j_gene: TRBJ2-5
abundance: many
d_gene: .
CDR3aa: CASSVGYQETQYF
CDR3nt: TGTGCCAGCAGCGTAGGTTATCAAGAGACCCAGTACTTC

v_gene: TRBV6-9
j_gene: TRBJ1-2
abundance: few
d_gene: .
CDR3aa: CASSYLLGENHGYTF
CDR3nt: TGTGCCAGCAGTTACCTTCTCGGGGAAAACCATGGCTACACCTTC

v_gene: TRBV18
j_gene: TRBJ2-6
abundance: many
d_gene: .
CDR3aa: CASSPGYGGANVLTF
CDR3nt: TGTGCCAGCTCCCCCGGGTACGGAGGGGCCAACGTCCTGACTTTC